The clone carrying this TCR beta chain turned up a few times. Its target is unknown. Looked up from germline, CDR1 is SGDLS and CDR2 is YYNGEE. After removal of 5 bases from V and 2 bases from J, the junction contained 3 bases not matched to a gene. The CDR3 runs 14 residues. This sample was taken from a study of shared clonotypes between healthy human individuals. Findings and caveats of the study: Clonotype sharing among donors was expected to depend on sequencing depth.

The donors, healthy adults who were HIV-negative, had experienced no recent acute infections or vaccinations. Only in-frame clones appear in the TCRdb table, and some are missing; sequencing was by immunoSEQ multiplex PCR. The sample has some 1.4 million clones, around 97% seen once. The V gene is TRBV9, the J gene TRBJ1-5; 8 nucleotides align to TRBD1. The sequence was collected from a man aged 25-45 years in good health. Material for sequencing was naive CD4+ T cells sorted from blood. Specified subset: CD45RA+ positively selected. CDR3 in DNA: TGTGCCAGCAGTAAGGACAGGGGCAATCAGCCCCAGCATTTT. Amino acid sequence: CASSKDRGNQPQHF.